This TCR beta chain stems from a study of technical replicates of blood from four donors. Measured with immunoSEQ multiplex PCR; TCRdb has only the in-frame clones, and not every one. The sample includes around 50,000 clones, roughly 95% of them seen just once. The sequence was collected from a human donor in good health. The sequenced material came from T cells isolated from PBMCs.

The CDR3 nucleotides are TGTGCCAGCAGTCCAGGGTCCGGGGCCAACGTCCTGACTTTC. It encodes CASSPGSGANVLTF. The chain joins TRBV6-4 to TRBJ2-6, with TRBD1 as a possible D gene (5 bases). This CDR3 region has 14 residues. The V gene's germline CDR1 is MRHNA and CDR2 SNTAGT. V lost 5 bases to trimming and J lost 4 bases, with 9 bases between them.